The 26 T cell receptor beta chains in this list originate from one sample, sequenced in a study of T cell responses to AZD1222 COVID-19 vaccine. Only in-frame clones appear in the TCRdb table, and some are missing; sequencing was by immunoSEQ multiplex PCR. The sample yields under 30,000 clones, 86% seen once. Sample: peripheral blood, taken 28 days after the second AZD1222 dose. The receptors were sampled from an adult who received the AZD1222 COVID-19 vaccine.

Only a few counts were recorded for this clone. The chain employs TRBV11-2 and TRBJ2-7, with a tentative D call TRBD2 (6 bases). Looked up from germline, CDR1 is SGHAT and CDR2 is FQNNGV. The CDR3 has 14 residues. The V gene lost 1 base and the J gene lost 4 bases, with 11 bases spanning the gap. The CDR3 DNA reads TGTGCCAGCAGCTTAGCGGGGGTATTGTACGAGCAGTACTTC. This encodes CASSLAGVLYEQYF.

V and J are TRBV12-3 or TRBV12-4 and TRBJ1-3; weak D call: TRBD1 (6 bases). Trimming took 5 bases from V and 2 from J, leaving 7 bases between them. The CDR3 sequence is 13 residues long. Written as DNA, the CDR3 is TGTGCCAGCAGTCAGGGGACTGGAAACACCATATATTTT. It translates to CASSQGTGNTIYF.

The V and J genes are TRBV28 and TRBJ1-6; TRBD1 matches at 7 bases. V dropped 4 bases and J dropped 0; count of bases not matched to a gene: 6. The CDR3 runs 17 residues. Per the germline V gene, CDR1 is MDHEN and CDR2 is SYDVKM. The CDR3 protein is CASSSPDRSSYNSPLHF. CDR3 in DNA: TGTGCCAGCAGTTCCCCGGACAGGAGCTCCTATAATTCACCCCTCCACTTT.

This clone was detected once. This sequence joins TRBV5-6 and TRBJ2-3, with 10 bases aligning to TRBD1. The germline CDR1 and CDR2 sequences are SGHDT and YYEEEE. The CDR3 length is 18 residues. V lost 6 bases, J lost 2 bases, and 15 bases stayed unmatched. The CDR3 DNA reads as TGTGCCAGCACAACGGGAGGATTGGGGACAGGGGTCACAGATACGCAGTATTTT. This sequence encodes CASTTGGLGTGVTDTQYF.

The chain employs TRBV11-2 and TRBJ1-1, with D possibly TRBD1 on 6 matching bases. Germline assignment: CDR1 SGHAT and CDR2 FQNNGV. V dropped 5 bases and J dropped 1 base, with 8 bases sitting between them. The CDR3 length is 13 residues. CDR3 loop: CASSADRNTEAFF. The CDR3 DNA reads as TGTGCCAGCAGCGCGGACAGGAACACTGAAGCTTTCTTT.

Comment on this clone: The junction does not match germline at one end; this may be a read error. V gene TRBV18 combines with J gene TRBJ1-5; 8 bases match TRBD1. This CDR3 spans 15 amino acids. Germline CDR1 and CDR2: KGHSH and LQKENI. CDR3 in DNA: TGTGCCAGCTCACCCGGACAGGGCCAACCTCAAAATCAAAGTTTT. Translated, it gives CASSPGQGQPQNQSF. The full variable domain, rest sourced from reference TRBV18 and TRBJ1-5, is NAGVMQNPRHLVRRRGQEARLRCSPMKGHSHVYWYRQLPEEGLKFMVYLQKENIIDESGMPKERFSAEFPKEGPSILRIQQVVRGDSAAYFCASSPGQGQPQNQSFGDGTRLSIL.

The V and J genes are TRBV19 and TRBJ2-7, with D possibly matching TRBD2 (6 bases). The CDR3 contains 13 residues. V shed 5 bases and J shed 2 bases, with 10 bases lying between them. CDR1 is LNHDA, CDR2 SQIVND, per germline (reference sequence). The CDR3: CASSPGLPYEQYF. The CDR3, as DNA: TGTGCCAGTAGTCCGGGACTTCCCTACGAGCAGTACTTC.

The rearrangement uses TRBV7-2 and TRBJ2-1, with 8 positions matching TRBD1. The CDR3 spans 16 residues. With V trimmed by 2 bases and J by 8 bases, 11 bases remained unmatched. In germline, CDR1 is SGHTA, CDR2 FQGNSA. This CDR3 reads CASSLSSGQGAHEQFF. In nucleotides, the CDR3 is TGTGCCAGCAGCTTATCATCAGGGCAGGGGGCCCATGAGCAGTTCTTC.

J is TRBJ1-3 and V is TRBV6-5; D unresolved. With 6 bases removed from V and 0 bases from J, the gap between germline ends came to 9 bases. Germline V CDR1 and CDR2: MNHEY, SVGAGI. The CDR3 totals 14 residues. CDR3 bases: TGTGCCAGCAGGCCGTCCTACTCTGGAAACACCATATATTTT. Amino acids: CASRPSYSGNTIYF.

The CDR3 DNA follows: TGTGCCTGGAGTGACGGACAGTTATACGAGCAGTACTTC. This gives the protein CAWSDGQLYEQYF. The chain uses TRBV30 and TRBJ2-7; perhaps TRBD1 as D (6 bases). The germline CDR1 and CDR2 sequences are GTSNPN and SVGIG (reference sequence). The CDR3 has 13 amino acids. V lost 1 base and J 4 bases, leaving 11 bases between the germline ends.

The CDR3: CASSLGPGAGNTIYF. DNA for the CDR3: TGTGCCAGCAGCTTGGGCCCGGGCGCCGGAAACACCATATATTTT. The rearrangement links TRBV7-3 to TRBJ1-3, with no clear D. In germline, CDR1 is SGHTA, CDR2 FQGTGA. Trimming cost V 3 bases and J 4 bases, with 13 bases left between them. The CDR3 sequence is 15 residues long.

V usage is TRBV5-4 and J usage is TRBJ2-2; D is unclear. Trimming stripped 1 base from V and 3 bases from J, with 4 bases between. The germline V gene has CDR1 SGHNT and CDR2 YYREEE (reference sequence). The CDR3 runs 13 residues. This CDR3 is CASSLSDTGELFF. DNA for the CDR3: TGTGCCAGCAGCTTGTCGGACACCGGGGAGCTGTTTTTT.

The chain links TRBV18 to TRBJ2-1, with 8 bases aligning to TRBD2. The germline V gene encodes CDR1 KGHSH and CDR2 LQKENI. This CDR3 spans 15 amino acids. Trimming took 2 bases from V and 4 from J; bases not matched to a gene: 4. Written as DNA, the CDR3 is TGTGCCAGCTCACCAGACCTAGCGGGTTACAATGAGCAGTTCTTC. Protein: CASSPDLAGYNEQFF.

The chain carries TRBV4-1 and TRBJ2-3; D possibly corresponds to TRBD1 (5 bases). Trimming removed 1 base from V and 0 bases from J, with 11 bases in between. The CDR3 is made up of 16 amino acids. Looked up from germline, CDR1 is MGHRA and CDR2 is YSYEKL. The CDR3, as DNA: TGCGCCAGCAGCCAAGTTCGAGCAGGGAGCACAGATACGCAGTATTTT. Translating gives CASSQVRAGSTDTQYF.

By share, this clone counts as medium-sized. This chain joins TRBV6-4 and TRBJ2-2, with 10 positions matching TRBD2. The J segment lost 3 bases and the V segment lost 4 bases, leaving 2 bases of the junction unmatched. This CDR3 region has 15 residues. Germline CDR1 is MRHNA and CDR2 is SNTAGT. The DNA for the CDR3 is TGTGCCAGCAGTGCGCTAGCGGGGGACACCGGGGAGCTGTTTTTT. This translates into CASSALAGDTGELFF.

The chain combines TRBV3-1 (or the pseudogene TRBV3-2) with TRBJ2-2, with D unclear. The length of the CDR3 is 16 residues. Germline V lookup: CDR1 LGHDT, CDR2 YNNKEL (reference sequence). Trimming took off 2 bases at V and 2 bases at J, with 12 bases between the two ends. Written as DNA, the CDR3 is TGTGCCAGCAGCCAATCCGAGACTCGTAACACCGGGGAGCTGTTTTTT. It codes for CASSQSETRNTGELFF.

V and J are TRBV7-6 and TRBJ2-3; D might be TRBD1 or TRBD2, each matching 6 bases. Germline CDR1 and CDR2: SGHVS and FNYEAQ. Trimming took 3 bases from V and 2 from J, leaving 12 bases between them. CDR3 length: 15 residues. This CDR3 reads CASSFEGGLTDTQYF. The CDR3 DNA is TGTGCCAGCAGCTTCGAGGGGGGACTCACAGATACGCAGTATTTT. The variable domain in full, with the rest retrieved from reference TRBV7-6 and TRBJ2-3, is GAGVSQSPRYKVTKRGQDVALRCDPISGHVSLYWYRQALGQGPEFLTYFNYEAQQDKSGLPNDRFSAERPEGSISTLTIQRTEQRDSAMYRCASSFEGGLTDTQYFGPGTRLTVL.

J is TRBJ2-1 and V is TRBV5-8, with D unclear. Germline loops: CDR1 SGHTS, CDR2 YDEGEE. Trimming took off 2 bases at V and 7 bases at J, with 7 bases between the two ends. The CDR3 runs 12 residues. CDR3 in amino acids: CASSFTGNEQFF. CDR3 coding DNA: TGTGCCAGCAGCTTCACGGGTAATGAGCAGTTCTTC.

The chain is built from TRBV28 and TRBJ1-6; no clear D gene. Per the germline V gene, CDR1 is MDHEN and CDR2 is SYDVKM. The CDR3 spans 14 residues. V lost 7 bases and J lost 3, with 10 bases in between. The CDR3: CASTWEHYNSPLHF. The DNA for the CDR3 is TGTGCCAGCACCTGGGAACACTATAATTCACCCCTCCACTTT.

The chain combines TRBV2 with TRBJ1-4; no clear D. Per the germline V gene, CDR1 is SNHLY and CDR2 is FYNNEI. Trimming stripped 6 bases from V and 8 bases from J, with 7 bases between. This CDR3 comprises 11 residues. The CDR3 region has the DNA TGTGCCAGCAGCACAACGGAAAAACTGTTTTTT. This translates into CASSTTEKLFF.

This sequence joins TRBV3-1 (or the pseudogene TRBV3-2) and TRBJ2-3; 11 nucleotides align to TRBD2. This CDR3 region has 17 residues. V dropped 4 bases and J dropped 0; count of bases not matched to a gene: 6. Per the germline V gene, CDR1 is LGHDT and CDR2 is YNNKEL (reference sequence). The CDR3 DNA follows: TGTGCCAGCAGCCGCCGTAGCGGGAGGGGAAGCACAGATACGCAGTATTTT. Amino acid sequence: CASSRRSGRGSTDTQYF.

The chain uses TRBV9 and TRBJ2-5; 8 bases align to TRBD1. Germline CDR1 is SGDLS and CDR2 is YYNGEE. This CDR3 is built from 14 residues. V trimming: 3 bases; J trimming: 5 bases; junction bases outside the gene matches: 6. In nucleotides, the CDR3 is TGTGCCAGCAGCGCTCGGACAGGGACTGAGACCCAGTACTTC. Encoded protein: CASSARTGTETQYF.

The chain uses TRBV6-5 and TRBJ1-2, with TRBD1 identical over 9 bases. The CDR3 covers 14 residues. Trimming took 2 bases from V and 7 from J; bases not matched to a gene: 5. Germline V CDR1 and CDR2: MNHEY, SVGAGI. The CDR3 nucleotides read TGTGCCAGCAGTTACAACAGGGGGCATAGTGGCTACACCTTC. Translated, it gives CASSYNRGHSGYTF.

This chain links TRBV3-1 (or the pseudogene TRBV3-2) with TRBJ1-2; the D gene is possibly TRBD1 (5 bases). Germline assignment: CDR1 LGHDT and CDR2 YNNKEL (reference sequence). The ends were cut back, 0 bases at V and 8 bases at J, with 19 bases in the middle. This CDR3 spans 16 amino acids. CDR3 sequence: CASSQDGGVSSLGYTF. Written as DNA, the CDR3 is TGTGCCAGCAGCCAAGATGGGGGGGTCTCATCTTTGGGCTACACCTTC.

This clone was recorded only once. The chain carries TRBV5-1 and TRBJ1-1; TRBD1 matches at 7 bases. V gave up 6 bases and J gave up 2 bases; unmatched junction bases: 4. Germline V lookup: CDR1 SGHRS, CDR2 YFSETQ. The CDR3 sequence is 13 residues long. CDR3 coding DNA: TGCGCCAGCAACCGGGACAGTAACACTGAAGCTTTCTTT. It is translated as CASNRDSNTEAFF.

This clone is a singleton in its sample. This chain uses TRBV19 with TRBJ2-3; tentative D call: TRBD2 (5 bases). This CDR3 is built from 13 residues. Germline CDR1 is LNHDA and CDR2 is SQIVND (reference sequence). V lost 10 bases and J lost 4, with 15 bases in between. The CDR3 loop is CATRGHGADTQYF. The CDR3 DNA is TGTGCCACCCGTGGTCACGGGGCAGATACGCAGTATTTT.